This is a list of T cell receptor beta chains from one sample in a study of cytomegalovirus exposure and HLA in healthy donors. Data came from immunoSEQ multiplex PCR; TCRdb stores just in-frame clones and leaves some out. Of roughly 190,000 clones in the sample, 75% to 80% were seen once. What was sequenced was PBMCs. The receptors stem from a woman aged 25 to 39 in good health and CMV-seropositive. CDR3s include the opening cysteine and the closing phenylalanine or tryptophan. D genes are given only for firm matches. Where a row states a size, it is once, few, many or the class of an expanded clone; other rows omit it.

j_gene,v_gene,abundance,d_gene,CDR3aa,CDR3nt
TRBJ2-5,TRBV11-2,few,TRBD2,CASSLAPSGGQETQYF,TGTGCCAGCAGCTTAGCTCCAAGCGGGGGTCAAGAGACCCAGTACTTC
TRBJ1-5,TRBV19,.,.,CASSSTGSGVQPQHF,TGTGCCAGTAGTTCAACAGGGTCGGGTGTACAGCCCCAGCATTTT
TRBJ2-2,TRBV5-6,few,.,CASSLVVGGTNTGELFF,TGTGCCAGCAGCTTGGTAGTGGGCGGGACGAACACCGGGGAGCTGTTTTTT
TRBJ1-2,TRBV5-4,.,TRBD1,CASSVTGDGYTF,TGTGCCAGCAGCGTTACAGGGGATGGCTACACCTTC
TRBJ2-5,TRBV18,.,.,CASSPVRQGSETQYF,TGTGCCAGCTCACCAGTTCGTCAGGGAAGCGAGACCCAGTACTTC
TRBJ1-3,TRBV10-3,few,.,CATGGPLDNTIYF,TGTGCCACGGGAGGGCCACTTGACAACACCATATATTTT
TRBJ2-2,TRBV5-1,few,.,CASSWPTGLHVDTGELFF,TGCGCCAGCAGCTGGCCTACGGGACTCCACGTGGACACCGGGGAGCTGTTTTTT
TRBJ2-2,TRBV28,.,.,CASSLQRTNTGELFF,TGTGCCAGCAGTTTGCAGCGGACGAACACCGGGGAGCTGTTTTTT
TRBJ2-1,TRBV18,once,TRBD2,CASSPSGRNEQFF,TGTGCCAGCTCACCTAGCGGGAGGAATGAGCAGTTCTTC
TRBJ2-1,TRBV27,few,.,CASSLSSVNEQFF,TGTGCCAGCAGTTTATCGTCAGTTAATGAGCAGTTCTTC
TRBJ2-4,TRBV19,.,TRBD1,CASSAPARDRGLKNIQYF,TGTGCCAGTAGTGCACCTGCCCGGGACAGGGGGCTGAAAAACATTCAGTACTTC
TRBJ1-1,TRBV6-1,few,.,CAIAIRCEAFF,TGTGCCATCGCTATCAGGTGTGAAGCTTTCTTT
TRBJ1-2,TRBV19,.,.,CASSIEAGYGYTF,TGTGCCAGTAGTATCGAAGCGGGCTATGGCTACACCTTC
TRBJ1-6,TRBV5-1,once,.,CASSATQGDNSPLHF,TGCGCCAGCAGCGCAACCCAGGGTGACAATTCACCCCTCCACTTT
TRBJ1-3,TRBV2,.,.,CASSRGGTQGSGNTIYF,TGTGCCAGCAGCCGAGGTGGGACTCAGGGCTCTGGAAACACCATATATTTT
TRBJ2-7,TRBV28,.,.,CASTPGGSYEQYF,TGTGCCAGCACCCCTGGAGGATCCTACGAGCAGTACTTC
TRBJ1-3,TRBV4-1,.,TRBD1,CASSQPGTDSGNTIYF,TGCGCCAGCAGCCAACCCGGGACAGACTCTGGAAACACCATATATTTT
TRBJ1-1,TRBV9,few,.,CASSGEGRNTEAFF,TGTGCCAGCAGCGGTGAGGGCAGGAACACTGAAGCTTTCTTT
TRBJ2-2,TRBV18,.,.,CASSQRTRANTGELFF,TGTGCCAGCTCTCAAAGAACCCGAGCGAACACCGGGGAGCTGTTTTTT
TRBJ2-7,TRBV7-2,once,.,CASSLQELGAYEQYF,TGTGCCAGCAGCTTGCAGGAGTTGGGAGCCTACGAGCAGTACTTC
TRBJ2-1,TRBV11-1,few,TRBD2,CASSPPGLPYNEQFF,TGTGCCAGCAGTCCCCCGGGACTACCTTACAATGAGCAGTTCTTC
TRBJ2-7,TRBV7-3,.,TRBD1,CASSSRGTGTEQYF,TGTGCCAGCAGCTCCCGGGGGACAGGGACCGAGCAGTACTTC
TRBJ2-5,TRBV18,.,TRBD2,CASSQGLAEQETQYF,TGTGCCAGCTCTCAGGGACTAGCGGAACAAGAGACCCAGTACTTC
TRBJ2-1,TRBV18,.,.,CASSPGGTYNEQFF,TGTGCCAGCTCACCCGGCGGGACCTACAATGAGCAGTTCTTC
TRBJ2-3,TRBV7-2,.,.,CASSLLIGGQSTDTQYF,TGTGCCAGCAGCTTATTGATTGGCGGACAAAGCACAGATACGCAGTATTTT
TRBJ2-1,TRBV9,.,.,CASSVGGGAGGVQFF,TGTGCCAGCAGCGTAGGGGGCGGGGCGGGTGGGGTGCAGTTCTTC
TRBJ2-7,TRBV7-9,.,TRBD2,CASSLPAGGPPYEQYF,TGTGCCAGCAGCTTACCAGCGGGAGGGCCCCCTTACGAGCAGTACTTC
TRBJ2-7,TRBV29-1,few,.,CSVQGGKSSYEQYF,TGCAGCGTACAAGGGGGAAAGAGCTCCTACGAGCAGTACTTC
TRBJ2-7,TRBV18,.,TRBD2,CASSPVAVTSGYEQYF,TGTGCCAGCTCACCGGTGGCCGTGACTAGCGGGTACGAGCAGTACTTC
TRBJ2-2,TRBV7-9,.,.,CASSLWRGATGELFF,TGTGCCAGCAGCTTATGGAGGGGAGCCACCGGGGAGCTGTTTTTT
TRBJ2-2,TRBV7-2,.,.,CASRGQDTGELFF,TGTGCCAGCAGGGGCCAGGACACCGGGGAGCTGTTTTTT
TRBJ2-6,TRBV7-2,.,.,CASSPRTGANVLTF,TGTGCCAGCAGCCCCAGGACAGGGGCCAACGTCCTGACTTTC
TRBJ1-2,TRBV6-4,.,TRBD1,CAKTGDGYTF,TGTGCCAAGACAGGGGATGGCTACACCTTC
TRBJ1-1,TRBV30,.,.,CAWSPLRVGNTEAFF,TGTGCCTGGAGTCCTCTCAGGGTAGGGAACACTGAAGCTTTCTTT
TRBJ2-3,TRBV5-1,.,TRBD2,CASSLGLAGGTDTQYF,TGCGCCAGCAGCTTAGGACTAGCGGGGGGTACAGATACGCAGTATTTT
TRBJ2-3,TRBV4-3,.,.,CASSLDSTDTQYF,TGCGCCAGCAGCCTGGACTCCACAGATACGCAGTATTTT
TRBJ2-5,TRBV20-1,.,.,CSAGRQETQYF,TGCAGTGCTGGCCGACAAGAGACCCAGTACTTC
TRBJ2-7,TRBV7-8,few,.,CASSLEGSSYEQYF,TGTGCCAGCAGCTTGGAGGGAAGCTCCTACGAGCAGTACTTC
TRBJ2-1,TRBV5-1,.,TRBD1,CASSSPRPGQGYNEQFF,TGCGCCAGCAGCTCACCTAGGCCGGGACAGGGCTACAATGAGCAGTTCTTC
TRBJ2-1,TRBV11-2,.,TRBD2,CASSNLRTSGSANEQFF,TGTGCCAGCAGCAATCTAAGGACTAGCGGGAGTGCGAATGAGCAGTTCTTC
TRBJ1-1,TRBV28,.,.,CASSARDTEAFF,TGTGCCAGCAGTGCTCGAGATACTGAAGCTTTCTTT
TRBJ1-6,TRBV27,few,.,CASSLSRPGQSPLHF,TGTGCCAGCAGTTTATCCCGGCCCGGACAGTCACCCCTCCACTTT
TRBJ2-3,TRBV29-1,once,.,CSVEFLSLLDGAQYF,TGCAGCGTTGAATTTCTTAGCTTACTTGACGGTGCGCAGTATTTT
TRBJ2-1,TRBV19,.,TRBD2,CASSIGAALGAGPYNEQFF,TGTGCCAGTAGTATAGGGGCCGCCCTAGGAGCGGGGCCCTACAATGAGCAGTTCTTC
TRBJ2-7,TRBV18,.,.,CASSTQGGKVDEQYF,TGTGCCAGCTCCACCCAGGGGGGTAAGGTAGACGAGCAGTACTTC
TRBJ2-7,TRBV11-2,.,.,CASSLDGYEQYF,TGTGCCAGCAGCTTAGACGGCTACGAGCAGTACTTC
TRBJ2-7,TRBV19,.,TRBD2,CASSRDASGPSYEQYF,TGTGCCAGTAGTCGAGACGCTAGCGGACCCTCCTACGAGCAGTACTTC
TRBJ2-7,TRBV18,.,.,CASSRLRDTSSGYEQYF,TGTGCCAGCTCACGACTTCGGGACACTTCTTCTGGCTACGAGCAGTACTTC
TRBJ2-7,TRBV29-1,.,.,CSVEGRGGTYEQYF,TGCAGCGTTGAAGGCAGGGGTGGCACCTACGAGCAGTACTTC
TRBJ2-1,TRBV14,.,.,CASSQGGLPQFF,TGTGCCAGCAGCCAAGGAGGGCTGCCTCAGTTCTTC
TRBJ2-1,TRBV25-1,.,TRBD2,CASSDFGGRAGNEQFF,TGTGCCAGCAGTGATTTCGGCGGGAGGGCCGGAAATGAGCAGTTCTTC
TRBJ1-1,TRBV9,.,TRBD1,CASSKDRVGTEAFF,TGTGCCAGCAGCAAGGACAGGGTAGGTACTGAAGCTTTCTTT
TRBJ2-7,TRBV2,.,TRBD2,CASMIGTSGFDYEQYF,TGTGCCAGCATGATCGGGACTAGCGGGTTCGACTACGAGCAGTACTTC
TRBJ1-5,TRBV28,few,.,CASSLRSQGSNQPQHF,TGTGCCAGCAGTTTACGAAGTCAGGGAAGCAATCAGCCCCAGCATTTT
TRBJ1-5,TRBV18,.,TRBD1,CASSPTGQGANQPQHF,TGTGCCAGCTCACCAACGGGACAGGGGGCTAATCAGCCCCAGCATTTT
TRBJ2-2,TRBV30,.,TRBD2,CAWRQGLAGGRGNTGELFF,TGTGCCTGGAGACAGGGACTAGCGGGGGGGCGGGGGAACACCGGGGAGCTGTTTTTT
TRBJ1-3,TRBV2,.,.,CASSPLGVPGNTIYF,TGTGCCAGCAGTCCATTAGGGGTCCCTGGAAACACCATATATTTT
TRBJ1-2,TRBV25-1,.,.,CASSEYGRALWDYTF,TGTGCCAGCAGTGAATACGGCAGGGCCCTATGGGACTACACCTTC
TRBJ2-7,TRBV9,few,.,CASSVVEGDEQYF,TGTGCCAGCAGCGTAGTCGAAGGGGACGAGCAGTACTTC
TRBJ2-7,TRBV5-6,.,TRBD2,CASSVSGGAPYEQYF,TGTGCCAGCAGCGTCAGCGGGGGCGCGCCCTACGAGCAGTACTTC